This T cell receptor (beta chain) came from a study of shared clonotypes between healthy human individuals (dated by TCRdb to between 2020 and 2021). For context, the study as a whole: Three men and a couple of women, aged 18 to 49 years, made up the cohort. Per donor, three plates each were used for CD4 naive and CD4 memory, two for CD8 naive, and one for CD8 memory. To estimate repertoire size and how much clonotype sharing occurs between individuals, the study deeply sequenced the blood TCR repertoires of five healthy adults. To increase sequencing depth and limit assay-specific biases, TCR repertoire library preparation and sequencing were carried out by different laboratories using diverse techniques. Leukapheresis yielded between about 0.8 and 8.9 billion PBMCs per donor. Results the study describes overall, beyond this receptor: The small number of donors limited the genetic and exposure-history diversity represented. Pairwise subsampling led to the expectation that sequencing depth would affect the degree of clonotype sharing among donors. Sampling was restricted to blood, and TCR repertoires in tissues likely differ from the TCR repertoires found in blood. Roughly 5.2% of naive CD4, roughly 3.5% of naive CD8, around 2.3% of memory CD4, and approximately 0.4% of memory CD8 clonotypes were shared across a few donors. Clonotypes shared by all four sorted-subset donors showed higher generation probabilities than non-shared clonotypes. Larger estimated clonotype richness was generally found for naive subsets than for memory subsets. Even with the large sequencing depth, rarefaction of the sorted-subset datasets indicated that sequencing was incomplete.

From its cysteine to its phenylalanine, the CDR3 spans 16 amino acids. Just the 48-base CDR3 DNA is kept, in frame starting at base 1. The CDR1 and CDR2 encoded by the germline V gene are SGDLS and YYNGEE. Trimmed from V: 3 bases; trimmed from J: 0 bases; junction bases lacking a gene match: 8. A note on this clone: Its antigen is unknown. Base quality data are lacking; no much larger clone is found one base away.

Using the deep immunoSEQ assay, multiplex PCR amplified TCR CDR3 regions from genomic DNA. Genomic DNA extracted from each cell subset was distributed evenly over all wells of several immunoSEQ 96-well plates, and each plate served as one replicate. For sorted subsets, approximately 190 ng genomic DNA, equal to approximately 30,000 T cell genomes, was loaded into each replicate PCR. The purified libraries were quantified using a Qubit 3.0 fluorometer, sized with a Bioanalyzer 2100, and then quantified again using the KAPA Library Quantification kit. A separate single-read 150-cycle Illumina NextSeq 550 flow cell was used to sequence each immunoSEQ 96-well plate. As for the authors' bioinformatics: Because the immunoSEQ output held only junctional sequences and lacked quality scores, the filtering could not match the filtering applied to full-length reads. Sequences were annotated with PyIR, a Python wrapper for IgBLAST v1.9, and V/J genes and CDR3 were assigned using IMGT germline references. Reads with weak V/J assignments (E-value above 1e-6), missing CDR3, stop codons, out-of-frame junctions, or ambiguous translated residues were removed. V3J clonotypes were defined as sequences sharing the same inferred V gene, J gene, and CDR3 amino acid sequence. Percentage overlap between repertoires was computed as shared unique clonotypes divided by the size of the smaller repertoire. Three approaches were used to assess repertoire richness: RTK rarefaction, the Chao1 estimator, and Recon v2.1 estimates of unobserved clonotypes. OLGA was used to compute generation probabilities for all TCRbeta clonotypes that the gDNA method yielded from a few donors. TCRdb carries this immuneACCESS record with in-frame sequences only. Its versions omit some clonotypes, under half of them owing to an unresolved V gene in the studies checked, with the rest unexplained. D and trimming were read from the DNA, whereas the V and J calls and clone size are those reported in that table. The sample table holds about 2.1 million clones, of which 85% to 95% were seen once. 1.5% to 2% of the sample comes from the top ten.

CD8 naive samples consisted of CD45RO-negative cells that were positively selected for CCR7, yielding a CD45RA+CCR7+ population without TemRA cells. The donors were healthy, HIV-negative adults who had no recently reported acute infections or vaccinations. All donors were Caucasian adults living in Nashville, Tennessee, USA. After blood collection by leukapheresis, PBMCs were isolated using Ficoll-Histopaque density gradient centrifugation and then cryopreserved in the vapor phase of liquid nitrogen. Analytical flow cytometry was used to check the purity and quantity of every magnetically sorted T cell population. From each sorted fraction, genomic DNA was isolated and quantified by UV absorbance on a Nanodrop 2000c.

The chain joins TRBV9 to TRBJ1-2; 7 central nucleotides agree with TRBD1. The specimen was naive CD8+ T cells from PBMCs. The cell subset or site label, as the study defines it: CD45RA+CCR7+. The sequence derives from a young man in good health. Some clones in this sample may be carry-over from other donors' samples. The CDR3 region reads CASSASGTATNYGYTF. The nucleotide sequence is given as TGTGCCAGCAGCGCCTCCGGGACAGCTACTAACTATGGCTACACCTTC.